One sample yielded the 9 T cell receptor beta chains listed below, sequenced in a study of shared clonotypes between healthy human individuals. Libraries were prepared by immunoSEQ multiplex PCR; TCRdb keeps only in-frame clonotypes and omits some of them. The sample has some 500,000 clones, approximately 95% seen once. Specimen: naive CD4+ T cells sorted from blood. Specified subset: CD45RA+ positively selected. The receptors come from a woman aged 25-40 years in good health.

A single count supports this clone. The CDR3 coding sequence is TGTGCCAGTAGTAGCCCCCTCTACGAGCAGTACTTC. Its translation: CASSSPLYEQYF. V usage is TRBV19 and J usage is TRBJ2-7, with unresolved D. Trimming stripped 4 bases from V and 3 bases from J, with 7 bases between. The CDR3 is made up of 12 amino acids. Germline values: CDR1 LNHDA, CDR2 SQIVND (reference sequence).

V usage is TRBV10-3 and J usage is TRBJ2-7, with 7 nucleotides matching TRBD1. V shed 4 bases and J 0 bases; nucleotides not matched to a gene: 6. Germline loops: CDR1 ENHRY, CDR2 SYGVKD. The CDR3 is 15 residues long. The CDR3 spells CAISGQGLSSYEQYF. In DNA, the CDR3 is TGTGCCATCAGTGGACAGGGTCTGAGCTCCTACGAGCAGTACTTC.

The V and J genes are TRBV29-1 and TRBJ2-1; D not resolved. This CDR3 is built from 15 residues. Per germline, CDR1 SQVTM and CDR2 ANQGSEA. The V gene lost 6 bases and the J gene lost 0 bases, with 15 bases spanning the gap. CDR3: CSVGRTPVSYNEQFF. CDR3 nucleotide sequence: TGCAGCGTAGGCCGAACGCCCGTCTCCTACAATGAGCAGTTCTTC.

CDR3 protein: CATSKGEKLFF. The DNA of the CDR3 is TGTGCCACCAGCAAAGGGGAAAAACTGTTTTTT. This sequence joins TRBV15 and TRBJ1-4, with D unclear. CDR1 and CDR2 from the germline V gene are LNHNV and YYDKDF (reference sequence). The length of the CDR3 is 11 residues. Trimming stripped 4 bases from V and 8 bases from J, with 5 bases between.

The chain couples TRBV10-3 to TRBJ2-5; D gene ambiguous. Germline V CDR1 and CDR2: ENHRY, SYGVKD. The CDR3 runs to 17 residues. V shed 4 bases and J shed 4 bases, with 22 bases lying between them. CDR3 sequence: CAISVGWQLKGSETQYF. The CDR3, as DNA: TGTGCCATCAGTGTCGGTTGGCAGCTAAAAGGATCAGAGACCCAGTACTTC.

The gene calls are TRBV28 and TRBJ2-4; TRBD2 is a possible D gene (6 bases). The CDR3 is 16 residues long. The V gene's germline CDR1 is MDHEN and CDR2 SYDVKM. With 3 bases removed from V and 1 base from J, the gap between germline ends came to 13 bases. The CDR3 is CASSFWGDGAKNIQYF. For the CDR3, the DNA is TGTGCCAGCAGTTTTTGGGGGGATGGCGCCAAAAACATTCAGTACTTC.

The chain joins TRBV9 to TRBJ2-2; 7 positions match TRBD1. J lost 5 bases, V lost 2 bases, and 18 bases had no gene match. Germline CDR1 and CDR2: SGDLS and YYNGEE. CDR3 length: 19 amino acids. Written as DNA, the CDR3 is TGTGCCAGCAGCGTCGGTTTAGGTGGGGACAGCTTAGAGACCGGGGAGCTGTTTTTT. Translated: CASSVGLGGDSLETGELFF.

The chain combines TRBV5-1 with TRBJ1-3; D might be TRBD1 (5 bases). CDR1 is SGHRS, CDR2 YFSETQ, per germline. CDR3 length equals 17 residues. V lost 4 bases, J lost 0 bases, and 17 bases lay in between. In nucleotides, the CDR3 is TGCGCCAGCAGCCCCCAGCCGGGACTGAGCTCTGGAAACACCATATATTTT. Protein product: CASSPQPGLSSGNTIYF.

The V gene is TRBV6-5, the J gene TRBJ2-3; D not certain. V dropped 6 bases and J dropped 5 bases, with 6 bases sitting between them. CDR3 length: 11 residues. Germline CDR1 reads MNHEY; CDR2 reads SVGAGI. The CDR3 sequence is CASRRQDTQYF. The CDR3 bases are TGTGCCAGCAGACGCCAAGATACGCAGTATTTT.